This passage covers 24 T cell receptor beta chains from one sample sequenced in a study of blood T cells in healthy people across ages. PCR was performed a second time for 7 to 11 cycles using a sample-barcoded 5' primer and a J-beta primer mix. TCRdb re-called the 5' RACE reads through MiXCR, storing one row per CDR3 protein. This table has about 810,000 distinct CDR3 sequences, about 36% appearing once. The sequenced sample consisted of blood. The origin of the receptors is a man younger than 35 in good health.

This chain links TRBV4-3 with TRBJ1-6; D is uncertain. This CDR3 is 15 amino acids long. Germline lookup yields CDR1 LGHNA and CDR2 YSLEER. V was clipped by 4 bases and J by 5 bases, with 12 bases between them. CDR3 sequence: CASSLRTGNNSPLHF. In DNA form, the CDR3 reads TGCGCCAGCAGCCTGAGAACGGGCAATAATTCACCCCTCCACTTT.

J is TRBJ1-2 and V is TRBV20-1, with a possible D match to TRBD1 (6 bases). Trimming shortened V by 0 bases and J by 6 bases, and 14 bases separated the two germline ends. The CDR3 totals 14 residues. In germline, CDR1 is DFQATT, CDR2 SNEGSKA (reference sequence). Here the CDR3 DNA reads TGCAGTGCTAGAGATTCGGTACAGGGTCATGGCTACACCTTC. Its translation is CSARDSVQGHGYTF.

The sample holds many counts of this clonotype. This chain connects TRBV4-1 to TRBJ2-1, with D unclear. The CDR3 sequence is 14 residues long. Trimming took 0 bases from V and 6 from J, leaving 9 bases between them. The germline gives CDR1 MGHRA, CDR2 YSYEKL. The CDR3 bases are TGCGCCAGCAGCCAAGAGGGAACTCCCAATGAGCAGTTCTTC. It is translated as CASSQEGTPNEQFF.

The table lists this clonotype with a few counts. The chain has TRBV7-2 and TRBJ2-1, with D perhaps matching TRBD1 (6 bases). Trimming cost V 5 bases and J 9 bases, with 14 bases left between them. The CDR3 covers 13 residues. The germline V gene encodes CDR1 SGHTA and CDR2 FQGNSA. In DNA, the CDR3 is TGTGCCAGCAGCACCCGGACAGTTATTGAGCAGTTCTTC. Residues: CASSTRTVIEQFF.

About this clonotype itself: A much larger clone sits a single nucleotide away, making a read error possible. V usage is TRBV4-1 and J usage is TRBJ2-1; D perhaps matches TRBD1 (6 bases). The CDR3 extends over 16 amino acids. Between the trimmed V and J ends, which lost 3 bases and 6 bases, there was a span of 18 bases. In germline, CDR1 is MGHRA, CDR2 YSYEKL. The CDR3 DNA reads TGCGCCAGCAGCCAGGGGGCTGGGTCACTCTCCAATGAGCAGTTCTTC. This gives the protein CASSQGAGSLSNEQFF.

This clonotype is a singleton in its sample. The CDR3 coding sequence is TGTGCTAGTGGTTTACGGGCATCAGATACGCAGTATTTT. Its translation is CASGLRASDTQYF. V usage is TRBV12-5 and J usage is TRBJ2-3; the D is unclear. The germline V gene has CDR1 LGHNT and CDR2 FRNRAP. Trimming left V 3 bases short and J 4 bases short, with 8 bases between. The CDR3 sequence is 13 residues long.

The chain recombines TRBV3-1 with TRBJ1-4; D not certain. The CDR3 is made up of 16 amino acids. Germline V gene sequence: CDR1 LGHDT, CDR2 YNNKEL (reference sequence). Trimming shortened V by 4 bases and J by 0 bases, and 12 bases separated the two germline ends. This chain's CDR3 is CASSLNGRATNEKLFF. In DNA, the CDR3 is TGTGCCAGCAGCCTAAATGGACGGGCAACTAATGAAAAACTGTTTTTT.

The V and J genes are TRBV20-1 and TRBJ1-6; D gene ambiguous. The V end was cut by 1 base, the J end by 6 bases, with 25 bases between. This CDR3 contains 19 residues. Per the germline V gene, CDR1 is DFQATT and CDR2 is SNEGSKA (reference sequence). CDR3 nucleotides: TGCAGTGCTAGAGCGGAGGGAGGGCAATGGCCCTCTTTTAATTCACCCCTCCACTTT. Its translation is CSARAEGGQWPSFNSPLHF.

This clonotype was observed a handful of times. One end of the junction fails to match germline, which may point to a read error. The chain recombines TRBV7-7 with TRBJ2-7, with TRBD1 identical over 9 bases. This CDR3 spans 15 amino acids. The germline V gene has CDR1 SSHAT and CDR2 FNYEAQ (reference sequence). This CDR3 reads CASSAGQGTAYEQYF. In DNA form, the CDR3 reads TGTGCTAGCAGCGCCGGACAGGGGACCGCCTACGAGCAGTACTTC.

This clonotype was observed once. The chain has TRBV27 and TRBJ2-3; 9 bases fit TRBD2. Per germline, CDR1 MNHEY and CDR2 SMNVEV (reference sequence). V lost 5 bases, J lost 0 bases, and 12 bases stayed unmatched. This CDR3 is 18 amino acids long. CDR3 coding DNA: TGTGCCAGCAGTCCAACGGGACTAGCCCGTGCTAGCACAGATACGCAGTATTTT. Its translation is CASSPTGLARASTDTQYF.

The chain carries TRBV6-2 or TRBV6-3 and TRBJ2-5; a weak D match, TRBD2 (6 bases). The CDR3 contains 14 residues. Germline lookup yields CDR1 MNHEY and CDR2 SVGEGT. V lost 10 bases and J 1 base, leaving 16 bases between the germline ends. CDR3: CATSGLRAQETQYF. CDR3 DNA: TGTGCCACCTCGGGACTCAGAGCCCAAGAGACCCAGTACTTC.

This clonotype has just a few counts. The chain is built from TRBV12-5 and TRBJ2-4, with D unresolved. The J call may be in error: the DNA end matches TRBJ2-7 better. The germline V gene has CDR1 LGHNT and CDR2 FRNRAP. This CDR3 is built from 14 residues. CDR3 sequence reads: CASGLATPWDEQYF. CDR3 nucleotides: TGTGCTAGTGGGCTTGCCACCCCCTGGGACGAGCAGTACTTC.

J is TRBJ1-2 and V is TRBV29-1; TRBD1 might be the D (6 bases). The CDR3 contains 17 residues. V lost 4 bases, J lost 6 bases, and 27 bases lay in between. Germline V gene sequence: CDR1 SQVTM, CDR2 ANQGSEA. The CDR3 loop is CSVGPSLRDTNPHGYTF. The CDR3 DNA sequence: TGCAGCGTTGGCCCCTCTCTCAGGGACACTAACCCCCATGGCTACACCTTC.

The chain employs TRBV24-1 and TRBJ2-2; unclear D gene. Trimming stripped 5 bases from V and 6 bases from J, with 9 bases between. Germline assignment: CDR1 KGHDR and CDR2 SFDVKD. The CDR3 loop spans 13 amino acids. The CDR3 nucleotides are TGTGCCACCAGTGGCCTCATGTCCGGGGAGCTGTTTTTT. The encoded protein is CATSGLMSGELFF.

This clonotype came up a few times. The chain couples TRBV9 to TRBJ1-4; D gene ambiguous. The germline V and J ends were trimmed by 0 bases and 2 bases, with 5 bases remaining between them. This CDR3 is built from 14 residues. Germline V gene lookup returns CDR1 SGDLS and CDR2 YYNGEE. The CDR3 region has the DNA TGTGCCAGCAGCGTAGAAGGGACTAATGAAAAACTGTTTTTT. Protein: CASSVEGTNEKLFF.

Note on this clonotype: A much more abundant neighbour one base away suggests this may be a read error. The chain combines TRBV20-1 with TRBJ2-7; 9 positions match TRBD1. The CDR3 is made up of 13 amino acids. The germline gives CDR1 DFQATT, CDR2 SNEGSKA (reference sequence). CDR3 bases: TGCAGTGCTCCCCGGGGGACAGGGTTCGAGCGGTACTTC. It specifies CSAPRGTGFERYF.

The chain uses TRBV28 and TRBJ2-7; D is ambiguous. V lost 6 bases, J lost 3 bases, and 12 bases lay in between. Germline values: CDR1 MDHEN, CDR2 SYDVKM. The CDR3 is 13 residues long. The CDR3 nucleotides read TGTGCCAGCAGCATAGACAAGCGCTACGAGCAGTACTTC. This encodes CASSIDKRYEQYF.

This clonotype occurred a few times. This chain joins TRBV19 and TRBJ2-4; 9 bases are a match to TRBD1. The CDR3 sequence is 17 residues long. V trimming: 4 bases; J trimming: 3 bases; junction bases outside the gene matches: 10. The germline gives CDR1 LNHDA, CDR2 SQIVND (reference sequence). This chain's CDR3 is CASSNRGLYEDKNIQYF. CDR3 bases: TGTGCCAGTAGTAACAGGGGGCTTTACGAGGACAAAAACATTCAGTACTTC. Complete variable domain (other parts from reference TRBV19 and TRBJ2-4): DGGITQSPKYLFRKEGQNVTLSCEQNLNHDAMYWYRQDPGQGLRLIYYSQIVNDFQKGDIAEGYSVSREKKESFPLTVTSAQKNPTAFYLCASSNRGLYEDKNIQYFGAGTRLSVL.

The chain combines TRBV18 with TRBJ2-5, with 13 bases matching TRBD2. CDR3 length: 16 amino acids. V gave up 2 bases and J gave up 5 bases; unmatched junction bases: 5. Germline V gene lookup returns CDR1 KGHSH and CDR2 LQKENI. CDR3 protein: CASSPGLAGVEETQYF. As DNA, the CDR3 is TGTGCCAGCTCACCAGGACTAGCGGGGGTAGAGGAGACCCAGTACTTC. The complete variable domain, with remaining parts taken from reference TRBV18 and TRBJ2-5, reads NAGVMQNPRHLVRRRGQEARLRCSPMKGHSHVYWYRQLPEEGLKFMVYLQKENIIDESGMPKERFSAEFPKEGPSILRIQQVVRGDSAAYFCASSPGLAGVEETQYFGPGTRLLVL.

To note about this clonotype: A much larger clone lies one base from this, so it may be a read error. The chain couples TRBV12-3 or TRBV12-4 to TRBJ2-1; D possibly corresponds to TRBD1 (7 bases). Trimming removed 4 bases from V and 13 bases from J, with 23 bases in between. This CDR3 has 15 amino acids. In nucleotides, the CDR3 is TGTGCCAGCAGTTACGGTCCAGGGGGAGGAGAGACCCAGTTCTTC. This translates into CASSYGPGGGETQFF.

V gene TRBV6-1 combines with J gene TRBJ1-1; D might be TRBD1 (6 bases). The CDR3 runs 12 residues. Germline assignment: CDR1 MNHNS and CDR2 SASEGT. For the CDR3, the DNA is TGTGCATCTAGGGGGGGGTCTACGGGAGCTTTCTTT. Its protein is CASRGGSTGAFF.

The table lists this clonotype with a few counts. This chain connects TRBV7-2 to TRBJ2-5; no reliable D call. The CDR3 is made up of 14 amino acids. V was pared by 3 bases and J by 2 bases, with 10 bases between. CDR1 and CDR2 from the germline V gene are SGHTA and FQGNSA. CDR3 in DNA: TGTGCCAGCAGCTTTCGGAGTCGGCAAGAGACCCAGTACTTC. Protein sequence: CASSFRSRQETQYF.

This clonotype has ten or more counts. The chain uses TRBV20-1 and TRBJ2-5; D perhaps matches TRBD1 (7 bases). Per germline, CDR1 DFQATT and CDR2 SNEGSKA (reference sequence). V gave up 5 bases and J gave up 4 bases, with 20 bases separating them. The CDR3 loop spans 15 amino acids. Written as DNA, the CDR3 is TGCAGTGCTCATGGCAGACAGGGAGGTGTAGAGACCCAGTACTTC. It encodes CSAHGRQGGVETQYF.

There are a few counts of this clonotype. This chain connects TRBV6-6 to TRBJ2-5; D unresolved. V lost 0 bases to trimming and J lost 4 bases, with 9 bases between them. The CDR3 runs 14 residues. In germline, CDR1 is MNHNY, CDR2 SVGAGI (reference sequence). CDR3 amino acids: CASSYSQARETQYF. Written as DNA, the CDR3 is TGTGCCAGCAGTTACTCGCAAGCACGAGAGACCCAGTACTTC.